Listed here are 20 T cell receptor beta chains from one sample, sequenced in a study of OX40 agonist ivuxolimab in advanced cancers. Assay used: immunoSEQ multiplex PCR; TCRdb lists only in-frame clones, some missing. The sample consists of 80,000 or so clones, around 85% of them appearing once. The sequences come from CD4+ or CD8+ T cells sorted from blood, collected in a trial of the OX40 agonist ivuxolimab. The source of these receptors is an adult with an advanced solid tumor such as melanoma, head and neck, liver or kidney cancer.

This clone was seen only once. The V gene is TRBV4-1, the J gene TRBJ2-5, with a possible D match to TRBD1 (5 bases). Trimming left V 3 bases short and J 6 bases short, with 17 bases between. CDR3 length: 15 amino acids. Germline V CDR1 and CDR2: MGHRA, YSYEKL. CDR3 sequence reads: CASSQMSGFEQTQYF. CDR3 DNA: TGCGCCAGCAGCCAGATGTCAGGGTTCGAGCAGACCCAGTACTTC.

This chain links TRBV14 with TRBJ2-7, with D possibly matching TRBD2 (6 bases). The CDR3 consists of 15 residues. Trimming removed 4 bases from V and 2 bases from J, with 15 bases in between. CDR1 is SGHDN and CDR2 is FVKESK in the germline V gene. CDR3 residues: CASSLAAGPTYEQYF. CDR3 sequence (DNA): TGTGCCAGCAGCCTAGCGGCAGGCCCTACCTACGAGCAGTACTTC.

The chain employs TRBV28 and TRBJ1-6; perhaps TRBD1 as D (5 bases). V lost 6 bases to trimming and J lost 7 bases, with 19 bases between them. The length of the CDR3 is 16 residues. Germline CDR1 is MDHEN and CDR2 is SYDVKM. The CDR3 loop is CASSPTPGGRNSPLHF. The CDR3 nucleotides read TGTGCCAGCAGCCCTACCCCGGGGGGACGGAATTCACCCCTCCACTTT.

The J gene is TRBJ2-7, the V gene TRBV18; D is uncertain. V lost 3 bases to trimming and J lost 6 bases, with 9 bases between them. CDR1 KGHSH and CDR2 LQKENI come from the germline V gene. There are 12 residues in the CDR3. This CDR3 is CASSPSAGEQYF. The CDR3 bases are TGTGCCAGCTCACCTTCCGCCGGCGAGCAGTACTTC.

The V gene is TRBV6-5, the J gene TRBJ1-3; D may be TRBD1 (6 bases). CDR1 MNHEY and CDR2 SVGAGI come from the germline V gene. V was trimmed by 7 bases and J by 1 base, leaving 14 bases between them. CDR3 size: 15 residues. CDR3 protein: CASTTTQGSGNTIYF. For the CDR3, the DNA is TGTGCCAGCACTACAACACAGGGTTCTGGAAACACCATATATTTT.

The V call is TRBV30, the J call TRBJ2-3, with 8 bases aligning to TRBD1. The CDR3 contains 14 residues. J gave up 5 bases and V 0 bases, and 4 bases lay outside the gene matches. The germline V gene encodes CDR1 GTSNPN and CDR2 SVGIG (reference sequence). The CDR3 DNA is TGTGCCTGGAGTGTCAGGGGGCGAGGAGATACGCAGTATTTT. Translated, it gives CAWSVRGRGDTQYF.

This chain links TRBV27 with TRBJ2-1; D might be TRBD2 (5 bases). The CDR3 length is 13 residues. Germline-derived CDR1 and CDR2 are MNHEY and SMNVEV (reference sequence). The V end was cut by 1 base, the J end by 12 bases, with 13 bases between. The CDR3 here is CASSLYHRERQFF. CDR3 sequence (DNA): TGTGCCAGCAGTTTATATCATCGGGAAAGGCAGTTCTTC.

There are a few counts of this clone. This rearrangement joins TRBV6-6 to TRBJ1-3, with 9 bases matching TRBD1. The germline gives CDR1 MNHNY, CDR2 SVGAGI (reference sequence). V trimming: 2 bases; J trimming: 0 bases; junction bases outside the gene matches: 2. The CDR3 is 16 residues long. The CDR3 DNA sequence: TGTGCCAGCAGTTACGGGACAGGGAACTCTGGAAACACCATATATTTT. This sequence encodes CASSYGTGNSGNTIYF.

The V and J genes are TRBV5-1 and TRBJ1-2, with unresolved D. The CDR3 length is 13 residues. CDR1 and CDR2 from the germline V gene are SGHRS and YFSETQ. V lost 0 bases and J lost 4, with 7 bases in between. CDR3 DNA: TGCGCCAGCAGCTTGGATCCCGCCTATGGCTACACCTTC. This gives the protein CASSLDPAYGYTF.

The V gene is TRBV27, the J gene TRBJ2-1; D gene unclear. Germline V CDR1 and CDR2: MNHEY, SMNVEV (reference sequence). V lost 2 bases, J lost 9 bases, and 11 bases lay in between. CDR3 length: 13 amino acids. CDR3 sequence: CASSLTWLGEQFF. CDR3 bases: TGTGCCAGCAGTTTAACCTGGCTGGGTGAGCAGTTCTTC.

The J gene is TRBJ2-3, the V gene TRBV2; TRBD2 aligns across 13 bases. The V and J ends lost 6 bases and 5 bases, in that order; junction bases with no gene match: 8. The CDR3 consists of 16 residues. The V gene's germline CDR1 is SNHLY and CDR2 FYNNEI. The CDR3 spells CASRKLAGGPRDTQYF. In DNA form, the CDR3 reads TGTGCCAGCAGAAAACTAGCGGGAGGGCCTAGAGATACGCAGTATTTT. Together with reference TRBV2 and TRBJ2-3, the CDR3 gives the full variable domain: EPEVTQTPSHQVTQMGQEVILRCVPISNHLYFYWYRQILGQKVEFLVSFYNNEISEKSEIFDDQFSVERPDGSNFTLKIRSTKLEDSAMYFCASRKLAGGPRDTQYFGPGTRLTVL.

This chain uses TRBV14 with TRBJ2-5, with 11 bases aligning to TRBD2. The CDR3 extends over 18 amino acids. Germline CDR1 reads SGHDN; CDR2 reads FVKESK. Trimming cost V 3 bases and J 2 bases; bases outside gene matches: 11. The CDR3 region has the DNA TGTGCCAGCAGCCATTGGGCTAGCGGGGGGCCAAAACAAGAGACCCAGTACTTC. Protein product: CASSHWASGGPKQETQYF.

V gene TRBV7-9 combines with J gene TRBJ2-5; possibly TRBD1 for D (5 bases). Trimming stripped 1 base from V and 5 bases from J, with 11 bases between. Germline V gives CDR1 SEHNR, CDR2 FQNEAQ (reference sequence). The CDR3 spans 14 residues. CDR3 nucleotide sequence: TGTGCCAGCAGCTTAGGTTCGCAGGGCGAGACCCAGTACTTC. It translates to CASSLGSQGETQYF.

V and J are TRBV6-5 and TRBJ2-7; a possible D gene is TRBD1 (5 bases). Looked up from germline, CDR1 is MNHEY and CDR2 is SVGAGI. The CDR3 sequence is 14 residues long. V was trimmed by 5 bases and J by 4 bases, leaving 15 bases between them. The CDR3 loop is CASSERGGAYEQYF. The CDR3 DNA is TGTGCCAGCAGTGAAAGGGGCGGCGCTTACGAGCAGTACTTC.

This clone has more than one count but fewer than ten. The J gene is TRBJ1-3, the V gene TRBV9; tentatively, D is TRBD1 (6 bases). The V gene's germline CDR1 is SGDLS and CDR2 YYNGEE. Trimming removed 0 bases from V and 1 base from J, with 11 bases in between. CDR3 length equals 16 residues. DNA for the CDR3: TGTGCCAGCAGCGTAGAGGGGGGAAATTCTGGAAACACCATATATTTT. The encoded protein is CASSVEGGNSGNTIYF.

The count of this clone is one. The chain recombines TRBV2 with TRBJ2-3; D ambiguous. Germline V gene sequence: CDR1 SNHLY, CDR2 FYNNEI. Trimming pared 4 bases from V and 4 bases from J, leaving 6 bases between. The CDR3 length is 12 residues. Here the CDR3 reads CASSAIADTQYF. The CDR3 coding sequence is TGTGCCAGCAGTGCCATAGCAGATACGCAGTATTTT.

The rearrangement links TRBV30 to TRBJ2-2, with D unresolved. The CDR3 spans 12 residues. Trimming shortened V by 1 base and J by 8 bases, and 8 bases separated the two germline ends. From germline, CDR1 is GTSNPN and CDR2 SVGIG (reference sequence). In DNA, the CDR3 is TGTGCCTGGAGTGAGGGTAAAGGGGAGCTGTTTTTT. This encodes CAWSEGKGELFF.

The J gene is TRBJ2-1, the V gene TRBV4-1, with TRBD1 identical over 8 bases. V lost 1 base, J lost 4 bases, and 6 bases stayed unmatched. Germline loops: CDR1 MGHRA, CDR2 YSYEKL. The CDR3 has 16 amino acids. This chain's CDR3 is CASSQVGRGQYNEQFF. Here the CDR3 DNA reads TGCGCCAGCAGCCAAGTTGGCAGGGGGCAGTACAATGAGCAGTTCTTC.

The genes are TRBV7-6 and TRBJ2-2; 8 bases align to TRBD1. Germline CDR1 SGHVS, CDR2 FNYEAQ. The CDR3 is 15 amino acids. With 5 bases clipped from V and 4 bases from J, the junction kept 6 bases outside the gene matches. The CDR3: CASSRSRGLTGELFF. The CDR3 DNA sequence: TGTGCCAGCAGCCGGAGCAGGGGGCTCACCGGGGAGCTGTTTTTT.

The rearrangement links TRBV7-3 to TRBJ2-5; tentatively, D is TRBD2 (6 bases). Germline-derived CDR1 and CDR2 are SGHTA and FQGTGA. V lost 1 base, J lost 1 base, and 10 bases lay in between. The CDR3 runs 15 residues. This CDR3 reads CASSLNPGAQETQYF. The CDR3 nucleotides are TGTGCCAGCAGCTTAAATCCGGGAGCCCAAGAGACCCAGTACTTC.